Reported below is one TCR beta chain. This specimen belongs to a study of blood T cell repertoires in COVID-19. Looking at the study overall: There were acute and convalescent COVID-19 samples, and they came from the United States, Italy and Spain. T cells, B-cell-depleted T cells, or PBMCs supplied cDNA or gDNA.

Per the study methods: Nucleated cell number was recorded as an estimate derived from reference gene primer amplification. Method: immunoSEQ multiplex PCR; TCRdb's copy keeps in-frame clones and lacks some. V, J and clone size are taken as reported in that table, and D and trimming were inferred from the DNA itself. Of some 180,000 clones listed, 80% to 90% are singletons. CDR3 length: 18 residues. Germline V lookup: CDR1 SGHKS, CDR2 YYEKEE (reference sequence). The J segment lost 0 bases and the V segment lost 1 base, leaving 8 bases of the junction unmatched. Patients in Seattle were enrolled during active infection, then followed longitudinally.

The genes are TRBV5-5 and TRBJ2-2; 8 bases are a match to TRBD1. This sequence was found in a woman over 75 with COVID-19, enrolled during active disease. Sequenced material: peripheral blood. CDR3 nucleotides: TGTGCCAGCAGCTTGCCACCCAGGGGGCCCACGAACACCGGGGAGCTGTTTTTT. The encoded protein is CASSLPPRGPTNTGELFF.